The rows below give T cell receptor beta chains drawn from one sample of a study of regulatory T cells in long-lasting Graves disease. TCRdb reprocessed the multiplex PCR reads via MiXCR and lists one record per CDR3 protein. The sample shows 600,000 to 850,000 distinct CDR3 sequences, around 30% of them seen only once. The sequences come from peripheral blood mononuclear cells (PBMCs), collected when the disease was refractory, from a patient treated with antithyroid drugs. These receptors were collected from a female donor with Graves disease. CDR3s include the opening cysteine and the closing phenylalanine or tryptophan. A D gene is named only where the DNA matches it firmly. Some rows have no size entry. The others give once, few or many, or a class for an expanded clone.

size: NA; V: TRBV6-5; D: NA; J: TRBJ2-7; CDR3: CASSSETEGIYEQYF; DNA: TGTGCCAGCAGTTCAGAGACAGAAGGGATCTACGAGCAGTACTTC
size: NA; V: TRBV7-2; D: NA; J: TRBJ1-2; CDR3: CASSLGGARYGYTF; DNA: TGTGCCAGCAGCTTAGGAGGGGCCCGGTATGGCTACACCTTC
size: NA; V: TRBV27; D: NA; J: TRBJ2-6; CDR3: CASTQDGQGSGANVLTF; DNA: TGTGCCAGCACCCAAGACGGCCAGGGCTCTGGGGCCAACGTCCTGACTTTC
size: few; V: TRBV5-1; D: NA; J: TRBJ1-1; CDR3: CASSSGNALNTEAFF; DNA: TGCGCCAGCAGTAGTGGCAACGCACTCAACACTGAAGCTTTCTTT
size: many; V: TRBV28; D: NA; J: TRBJ1-5; CDR3: CASTPRGRNAQPQHF; DNA: TGTGCCAGCACCCCCCGGGGGCGGAATGCGCAGCCCCAGCATTTT
size: NA; V: TRBV6-2/TRBV6-3; D: NA; J: TRBJ1-2; CDR3: CASSYSPPGPSYGYTF; DNA: TGTGCCAGCAGTTACTCGCCTCCAGGGCCGAGTTATGGCTACACCTTC
size: NA; V: TRBV9; D: NA; J: TRBJ1-4; CDR3: CASSVAATTNEKLFF; DNA: TGTGCCAGCAGCGTTGCAGCGACAACTAATGAAAAACTGTTTTTT
size: NA; V: TRBV28; D: TRBD1; J: TRBJ2-5; CDR3: CASSKTGAQETQYF; DNA: TGTGCCAGCAGTAAAACAGGGGCTCAAGAGACCCAGTACTTC
size: NA; V: TRBV6-5; D: NA; J: TRBJ1-1; CDR3: CASSSSGIEAFF; DNA: TGTGCCAGCAGTTCGTCAGGGATTGAAGCTTTCTTT
size: few; V: TRBV7-6; D: NA; J: TRBJ2-7; CDR3: CASSPKAFYEQYF; DNA: TGTGCCAGCAGCCCCAAGGCGTTCTACGAGCAGTACTTC
size: NA; V: TRBV10-2; D: NA; J: TRBJ1-5; CDR3: CASSELGGSNQPQHF; DNA: TGTGCCAGCAGTGAATTGGGGGGAAGCAATCAGCCCCAGCATTTT
size: many; V: TRBV7-8; D: NA; J: TRBJ1-1; CDR3: CASSPRRTFTPNTEAFF; DNA: TGTGCCAGCAGCCCCAGGAGGACGTTTACCCCGAACACTGAAGCTTTCTTT
size: many; V: TRBV28; D: NA; J: TRBJ1-2; CDR3: CASSLPTRAGSYGYTF; DNA: TGTGCCAGCAGTTTACCAACTCGGGCAGGCAGCTATGGCTACACCTTC
size: NA; V: TRBV6-2/TRBV6-3; D: NA; J: TRBJ1-2; CDR3: CASSYSGAGAGGGYTF; DNA: TGTGCCAGCAGTTACTCGGGGGCAGGGGCAGGAGGGGGCTACACCTTC
size: few; V: TRBV15; D: NA; J: TRBJ2-7; CDR3: CATSAMNSYEQYF; DNA: TGTGCCACCAGCGCCATGAACTCCTACGAGCAGTACTTC
size: NA; V: TRBV28; D: TRBD1; J: TRBJ2-2; CDR3: CASSRQGADTGELFF; DNA: TGTGCCAGCAGTCGACAGGGGGCTGACACCGGGGAGCTGTTTTTT
size: few; V: TRBV30; D: NA; J: TRBJ1-3; CDR3: CAWSPGSGNTIYF; DNA: TGTGCCTGGAGTCCAGGCTCTGGAAACACCATATATTTT
size: NA; V: TRBV2; D: TRBD1; J: TRBJ2-7; CDR3: CASSPFGGTGNYEQYF; DNA: TGTGCCAGCAGCCCATTTGGGGGGACAGGCAACTACGAGCAGTACTTC
size: NA; V: TRBV14; D: NA; J: TRBJ1-1; CDR3: CASSPPGSNTEAFF; DNA: TGTGCCAGCAGCCCGCCAGGATCGAACACTGAAGCTTTCTTT
size: NA; V: TRBV4-2; D: NA; J: TRBJ2-2; CDR3: CASSKTGAGELFF; DNA: TGTGCCAGCAGCAAGACCGGGGCCGGGGAGCTGTTTTTT
size: NA; V: TRBV7-9; D: NA; J: TRBJ2-2; CDR3: CASRPTVGDRGRGELFF; DNA: TGTGCCAGCAGACCGACCGTGGGGGATCGGGGGCGCGGGGAGCTGTTTTTT
size: few; V: TRBV7-9; D: NA; J: TRBJ2-7; CDR3: CASSSGVTPYEQYF; DNA: TGTGCCAGCAGCTCAGGGGTAACCCCCTACGAGCAGTACTTC
size: NA; V: TRBV25-1; D: TRBD1; J: TRBJ1-2; CDR3: CASTGTGGPYGYTF; DNA: TGTGCCAGCACCGGGACAGGGGGACCCTATGGCTACACCTTC
size: few; V: TRBV30; D: NA; J: TRBJ2-7; CDR3: CAWSASGGSSYEQYF; DNA: TGTGCCTGGAGTGCTTCCGGAGGCAGCAGCTACGAGCAGTACTTC
size: NA; V: TRBV6-1; D: TRBD2; J: TRBJ2-7; CDR3: CASSQTSVEQYF; DNA: TGTGCCAGCAGTCAGACTAGCGTCGAGCAGTACTTC
size: many; V: TRBV28; D: NA; J: TRBJ1-1; CDR3: CASSGGTEAFF; DNA: TGTGCCAGCAGTGGGGGCACTGAAGCTTTCTTT
size: NA; V: TRBV20-1; D: NA; J: TRBJ2-5; CDR3: CSAISGGRETQYF; DNA: TGCAGTGCAATCTCGGGGGGCCGGGAGACCCAGTACTTC
size: NA; V: TRBV5-6; D: NA; J: TRBJ1-5; CDR3: CASSVGGGDSNQPQHF; DNA: TGTGCCAGCAGCGTAGGAGGAGGGGATAGCAATCAGCCCCAGCATTTT
size: NA; V: TRBV19; D: NA; J: TRBJ2-6; CDR3: CASTQGGGSGANVLTF; DNA: TGTGCCTCTACTCAGGGAGGGGGATCCGGGGCCAACGTCCTGACTTTC
size: few; V: TRBV27; D: NA; J: TRBJ1-1; CDR3: CASSSGTPRTEAFF; DNA: TGTGCCAGCAGTTCCGGGACTCCCCGGACTGAAGCTTTCTTT
size: many; V: TRBV12-3/TRBV12-4; D: NA; J: TRBJ1-2; CDR3: CASSIQRRWGYTF; DNA: TGTGCCAGCAGTATCCAGCGGCGGTGGGGCTACACCTTC
size: many; V: TRBV12-3/TRBV12-4; D: TRBD2; J: TRBJ2-5; CDR3: CASSFVAGAIKETQYF; DNA: TGTGCCAGCAGTTTTGTAGCGGGAGCGATAAAAGAGACCCAGTACTTC
size: NA; V: TRBV5-1; D: TRBD2; J: TRBJ2-7; CDR3: CASRPLAGGGYEQYF; DNA: TGCGCCAGCAGGCCGCTAGCGGGAGGAGGATACGAGCAGTACTTC
size: many; V: TRBV6-2/TRBV6-3; D: NA; J: TRBJ1-2; CDR3: CASSSTEDGYTF; DNA: TGTGCCAGCAGTTCCACCGAGGATGGCTACACCTTC
size: NA; V: TRBV5-1; D: TRBD1; J: TRBJ1-1; CDR3: CASSEGTAMNTEAFF; DNA: TGCGCCAGCAGCGAAGGGACAGCCATGAACACTGAAGCTTTCTTT
size: NA; V: TRBV9; D: NA; J: TRBJ2-3; CDR3: CASSVGRVADTQYF; DNA: TGTGCCAGCAGCGTAGGCAGGGTGGCAGATACGCAGTATTTT
size: many; V: TRBV11-2; D: NA; J: TRBJ2-7; CDR3: CASSFQPGSYEQYF; DNA: TGTGCCAGCAGCTTCCAGCCCGGGTCCTACGAGCAGTACTTC
size: NA; V: TRBV19; D: NA; J: TRBJ2-4; CDR3: CASSNPVAETLAKNIQYF; DNA: TGTGCCAGTAGTAATCCTGTTGCGGAAACACTAGCCAAAAACATTCAGTACTTC
size: NA; V: TRBV7-9; D: NA; J: TRBJ2-2; CDR3: CASSSAGLQPGELFF; DNA: TGTGCCAGCAGCTCCGCAGGCCTACAACCGGGGGAGCTGTTTTTT
size: few; V: TRBV20-1; D: NA; J: TRBJ2-7; CDR3: CSGSEGSYEQYF; DNA: TGCAGTGGTTCCGAGGGCTCCTACGAGCAGTACTTC
size: NA; V: TRBV11-3; D: TRBD2; J: TRBJ2-3; CDR3: CASSSSSRLAGDTQYF; DNA: TGTGCCAGCAGCTCCTCCAGCCGTTTAGCGGGGGATACGCAGTATTTT
size: NA; V: TRBV19; D: TRBD2; J: TRBJ2-7; CDR3: CASRGLADVGTYEQYF; DNA: TGTGCCAGTAGAGGACTAGCGGATGTGGGGACCTACGAGCAGTACTTC
size: few; V: TRBV15; D: NA; J: TRBJ2-7; CDR3: CATSREGVEQYF; DNA: TGTGCCACCAGCAGAGAGGGTGTCGAGCAGTACTTC
size: many; V: TRBV6-1; D: NA; J: TRBJ1-1; CDR3: CASSEPPRGNTEAFF; DNA: TGTGCCAGCAGTGAACCCCCGCGGGGTAACACTGAAGCTTTCTTT
size: NA; V: TRBV6-1; D: NA; J: TRBJ2-2; CDR3: CASEKDTGELFF; DNA: TGTGCCTCAGAGAAGGACACCGGGGAGCTGTTTTTT
size: NA; V: TRBV3-1; D: NA; J: TRBJ2-7; CDR3: CASSQENRGFYEQYF; DNA: TGTGCCAGCAGCCAAGAGAATAGGGGGTTCTACGAGCAGTACTTC
size: NA; V: TRBV11-1; D: TRBD1; J: TRBJ2-7; CDR3: CASSLTGRQGAREQYF; DNA: TGTGCCAGCAGCTTAACAGGCCGGCAGGGGGCGAGGGAGCAGTACTTC
size: NA; V: TRBV3-1; D: NA; J: TRBJ2-7; CDR3: CASSQATGTYEQYF; DNA: TGTGCCAGCAGCCAAGCTACAGGAACCTACGAGCAGTACTTC
size: few; V: TRBV6-1; D: NA; J: TRBJ2-7; CDR3: CASRVFESWSYEQYF; DNA: TGTGCCAGCAGGGTTTTCGAGTCTTGGTCCTACGAGCAGTACTTC
size: NA; V: TRBV9; D: NA; J: TRBJ2-5; CDR3: CASSPSLGGPQETQYF; DNA: TGTGCCAGCAGCCCATCCCTTGGGGGGCCCCAAGAGACCCAGTACTTC
size: NA; V: TRBV29-1; D: NA; J: TRBJ1-1; CDR3: CSVVPALIVRNTEAFF; DNA: TGCAGCGTTGTCCCAGCCCTCATCGTGAGAAACACTGAAGCTTTCTTT
size: NA; V: TRBV10-3; D: NA; J: TRBJ1-5; CDR3: CAISVQGGGQPQHF; DNA: TGTGCCATCAGTGTCCAGGGAGGGGGGCAGCCCCAGCATTTT
size: NA; V: TRBV7-2; D: NA; J: TRBJ1-4; CDR3: CASSLGNKLFF; DNA: TGTGCCAGCAGCTTAGGGAATAAACTGTTTTTT
size: few; V: TRBV20-1; D: TRBD2; J: TRBJ2-5; CDR3: CSAFNYHGLAGEETQYF; DNA: TGCAGTGCTTTCAATTACCACGGACTAGCGGGAGAGGAGACCCAGTACTTC
size: NA; V: TRBV6-1; D: NA; J: TRBJ2-7; CDR3: CASRAWDGSSYEQYF; DNA: TGTGCCAGCAGGGCTTGGGACGGCAGCTCCTACGAGCAGTACTTC
size: NA; V: TRBV5-1; D: NA; J: TRBJ2-7; CDR3: CASSLAPSSQQYF; DNA: TGCGCCAGCAGCTTGGCTCCTTCCTCCCAGCAGTACTTC